This T cell receptor beta chain was observed in a study of neurological immune-mediated disorders. Study observations and caveats: While HTLV-1-associated myelopathy showed the greatest TCR clonal expansion, multiple sclerosis showed the least, falling below healthy controls.

This clonotype was picked up many times. Antigen: not known. This sample's time point: longitudinal time-point 3. TCRdb fed the 5' RACE reads into MiXCR, producing one record per CDR3 protein. This sample has over 90,000 distinct CDR3 sequences, with roughly 10% found just once. The V gene end was trimmed by 3 bases and the J gene end by 2 bases; junction bases not matched to a gene: 2. CDR3 length: 16 amino acids. In germline, CDR1 is DFQATT, CDR2 SNEGSKA (reference sequence). This TCR derives from a female donor with HTLV-1-associated myelopathy (HAM/TSP). J is TRBJ2-3 and V is TRBV20-1, with 16 bases matching TRBD2. The sample comprised PBMCs. DNA for the CDR3: TGCAGTGCTAGCGGGACTAGCGGGGGGGCCACAGATACGCAGTATTTT. This codes for CSASGTSGGATDTQYF.